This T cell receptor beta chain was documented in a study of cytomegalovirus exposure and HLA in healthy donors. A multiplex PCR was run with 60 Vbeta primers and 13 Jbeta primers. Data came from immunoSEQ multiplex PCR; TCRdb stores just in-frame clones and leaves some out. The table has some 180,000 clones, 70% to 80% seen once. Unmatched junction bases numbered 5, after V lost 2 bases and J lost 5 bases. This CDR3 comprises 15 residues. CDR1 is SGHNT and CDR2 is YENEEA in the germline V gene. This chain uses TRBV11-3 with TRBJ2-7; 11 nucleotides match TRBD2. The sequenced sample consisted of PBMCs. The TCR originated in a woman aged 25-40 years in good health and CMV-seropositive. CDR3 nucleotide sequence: TGTGCCAGCAGCTTATCCGCTAGCGGGGGGAACGAGCAGTACTTC. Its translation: CASSLSASGGNEQYF.